These T cell receptor beta chains were read from a single sample in a study of type 1 regulatory T cells. The antigens of these receptors remain unknown. One entry per CDR3 protein, called by TCRdb with MiXCR from the reads. The repertoire has about 71,000 distinct CDR3 sequences, under 25% of them found once; the top ten carry more than 7.5%. Specimen: cultured type 1 regulatory T (Tr1) cells, either the whole culture or a sorted fraction (not recorded which). These receptors all come from a human donor in good health. Each CDR3 is given with its conserved first and last residue.

v_gene,len,CDR3aa
TRBV20-1,15,CSAPFTTSGSNEQFF
TRBV5-1,18,CASSPLSRLAVSYNEQFF
TRBV7-8,15,CASSLAGGWSRPQHF
TRBV6-1,13,CASRSSGKDTQYF
TRBV30,14,CAWSLGGSNYGYTF
TRBV20-1,13,CSAEPGLNYEQYF
TRBV6-6,13,CASWTGGDQPQHF
TRBV5-1,15,CASSWGGVGTDTQYF
TRBV9,15,CASSANSGRHNEQFF
TRBV5-5,17,CASSQTRIGQGFSPLHF
TRBV3-1,15,CASSQGISSYNEQFF
TRBV20-1,15,CSASWASGVRYEQYF
TRBV6-2/TRBV6-3,18,CASSFIPGLAGELETQYF
TRBV7-9,16,CASSTGLAGGRREQYF
TRBV20-1,13,CSAPEGLAREQYF
TRBV2,14,CAGSVVGVKETQYF
TRBV28,17,CASSLKFRPRSSYEQYF
TRBV5-1,13,CASSFGQQETQYF
TRBV28,13,CASSLPSTDTQYF
TRBV6-6,14,CASKPGQKLEKLFF
TRBV27,15,CASSFTPDQKETQYF